Included here is one T cell receptor beta chain sequence, with context. This entry belongs to a study of blood T cell repertoires in COVID-19. Study background: From the United States, Italy and Spain came samples of acute and convalescent COVID-19. From T cells, B-cell-depleted T cells, or PBMCs came the material, which was cDNA or gDNA.

Germline CDR1 LNHDA, CDR2 SQIVND (reference sequence). The CDR3 covers 13 residues. V was clipped by 4 bases and J by 4 bases, with 10 bases between them. In the original processing: How many nucleated cells were present was estimated from reference gene primer amplification. Assay used: immunoSEQ multiplex PCR; TCRdb lists only in-frame clones, some missing. V and J calls and clone size are as listed in that table; D and trimming were resolved from the DNA. In the table there are about 170,000 clones, roughly 70% of which are singletons. V usage is TRBV19 and J usage is TRBJ2-5; no reliable D call. The sequence was collected from a woman of 80 years or more with acute or convalescent COVID-19. The specimen was peripheral blood. The CDR3 DNA is TGTGCCAGTAGTACTCAGGTCACAGAGACCCAGTACTTC. Amino acids: CASSTQVTETQYF.